The entry that follows covers one TCR beta chain sequence. This record comes from a study of T cell changes during pregnancy in multiple sclerosis. Trimming removed 5 bases at V and 0 bases at J, with 8 bases between. The germline V gene has CDR1 SNHLY and CDR2 FYNNEI. This CDR3 is built from 14 residues. Some clones are missing from TCRdb's copy, which holds only in-frame ones; the method was immunoSEQ multiplex PCR. The sample lists some 70,000 clones; around 94% were seen once. This chain joins TRBV2 and TRBJ1-3, with D hard to call. This sequence was found in a female donor in good health, enrolled as a control in a pregnancy study. The sample in question was peripheral blood, obtained in the second trimester of pregnancy. The CDR3 loop reads CASSPGGSGNTIYF. In nucleotides, the CDR3 is TGTGCCAGCAGTCCGGGAGGCTCTGGAAACACCATATATTTT.